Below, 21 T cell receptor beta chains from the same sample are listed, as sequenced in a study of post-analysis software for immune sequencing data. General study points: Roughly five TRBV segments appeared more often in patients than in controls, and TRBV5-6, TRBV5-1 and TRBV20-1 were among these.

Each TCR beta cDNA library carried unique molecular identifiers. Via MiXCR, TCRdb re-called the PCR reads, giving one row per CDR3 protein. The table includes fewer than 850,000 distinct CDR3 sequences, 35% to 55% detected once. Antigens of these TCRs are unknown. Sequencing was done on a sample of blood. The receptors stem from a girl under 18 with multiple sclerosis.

The CDR3 spells CASSPTTHSPMNTEAFF. In DNA form, the CDR3 reads TGTGCCAGCTCACCCACCACCCACAGCCCCATGAACACTGAAGCTTTCTTT. The rearrangement links TRBV18 to TRBJ1-1; no clear D. V gave up 3 bases and J gave up 0 bases, with 17 bases separating them. The germline CDR1 and CDR2 sequences are KGHSH and LQKENI. The CDR3 consists of 17 residues.

The CDR3 DNA reads TGTGCCAGCAGCCGCTCTGAGGAGGCCCTAATCCACTACGAGCAGTACTTC. This codes for CASSRSEEALIHYEQYF. The chain recombines TRBV13 with TRBJ2-7; D perhaps matches TRBD2 (5 bases). Trimming removed 5 bases at V and 3 bases at J, with 23 bases between. This CDR3 has 17 amino acids. Germline values: CDR1 PRHDT, CDR2 FYEKMQ (reference sequence).

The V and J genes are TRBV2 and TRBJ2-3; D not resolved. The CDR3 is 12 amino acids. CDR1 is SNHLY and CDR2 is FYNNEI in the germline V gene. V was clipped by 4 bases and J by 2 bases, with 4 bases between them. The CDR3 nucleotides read TGTGCCAGCAGTGCGACCACAGATACGCAGTATTTT. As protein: CASSATTDTQYF. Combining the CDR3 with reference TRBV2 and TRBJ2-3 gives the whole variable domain EPEVTQTPSHQVTQMGQEVILRCVPISNHLYFYWYRQILGQKVEFLVSFYNNEISEKSEIFDDQFSVERPDGSNFTLKIRSTKLEDSAMYFCASSATTDTQYFGPGTRLTVL.

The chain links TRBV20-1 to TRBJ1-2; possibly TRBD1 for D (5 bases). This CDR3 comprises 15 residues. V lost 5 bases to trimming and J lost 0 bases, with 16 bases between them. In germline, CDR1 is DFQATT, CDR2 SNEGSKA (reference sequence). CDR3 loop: CSASMLSGTNYGYTF. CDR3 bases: TGCAGTGCTTCCATGTTGTCAGGGACTAACTATGGCTACACCTTC.

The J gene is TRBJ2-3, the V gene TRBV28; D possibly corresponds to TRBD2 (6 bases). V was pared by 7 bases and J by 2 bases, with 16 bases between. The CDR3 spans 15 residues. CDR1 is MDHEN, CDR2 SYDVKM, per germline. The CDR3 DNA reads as TGTGCCAGCATCGTGGGGGGACTTCTCACAGATACGCAGTATTTT. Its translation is CASIVGGLLTDTQYF.

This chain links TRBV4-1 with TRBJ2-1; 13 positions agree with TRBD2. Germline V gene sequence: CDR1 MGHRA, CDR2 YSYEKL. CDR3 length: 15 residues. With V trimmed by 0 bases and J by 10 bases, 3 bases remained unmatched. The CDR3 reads CASSQERLAGGEQFF. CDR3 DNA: TGCGCCAGCAGCCAAGAGAGACTAGCGGGGGGAGAGCAGTTCTTC.

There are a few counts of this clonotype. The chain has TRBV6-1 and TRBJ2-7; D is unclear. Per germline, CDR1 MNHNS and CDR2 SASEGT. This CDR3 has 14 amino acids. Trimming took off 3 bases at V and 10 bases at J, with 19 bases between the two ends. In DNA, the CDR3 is TGTGCCAGCAGTGAGGCGCCCTACGTCAAAGACCAGTACTTC. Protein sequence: CASSEAPYVKDQYF.

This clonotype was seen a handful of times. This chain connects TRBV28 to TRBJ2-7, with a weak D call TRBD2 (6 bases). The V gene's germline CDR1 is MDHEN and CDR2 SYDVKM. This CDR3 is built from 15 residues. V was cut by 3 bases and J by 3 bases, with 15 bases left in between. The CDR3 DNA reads TGTGCCAGCAGTTTCTGGACTAAGAAGGTCTACGAGCAGTACTTC. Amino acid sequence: CASSFWTKKVYEQYF.

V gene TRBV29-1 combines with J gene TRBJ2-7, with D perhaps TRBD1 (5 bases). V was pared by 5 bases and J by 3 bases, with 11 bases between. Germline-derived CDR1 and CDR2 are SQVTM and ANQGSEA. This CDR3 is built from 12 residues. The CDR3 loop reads CSVTDTYYEQYF. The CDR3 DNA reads TGCAGCGTTACGGACACCTACTACGAGCAGTACTTC.

This CDR3 reads CASSEGGGRGSETQYF. In DNA, the CDR3 is TGTGCCAGCAGTGAAGGGGGCGGGAGGGGGTCAGAGACCCAGTACTTC. The V call is TRBV25-1, the J call TRBJ2-5; TRBD2 aligns across 9 bases. Germline V lookup: CDR1 MGHDK, CDR2 SYGVNS. The CDR3 covers 16 residues. The trim removed 2 bases at V and 4 bases at J, leaving 8 bases unmatched.

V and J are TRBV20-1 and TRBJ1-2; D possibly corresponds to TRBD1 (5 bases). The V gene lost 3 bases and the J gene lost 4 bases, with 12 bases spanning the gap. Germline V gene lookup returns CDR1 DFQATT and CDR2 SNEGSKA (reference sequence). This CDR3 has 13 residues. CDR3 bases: TGCAGTGCTAGTGAGGGGCAGGCCTATGGCTACACCTTC. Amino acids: CSASEGQAYGYTF.

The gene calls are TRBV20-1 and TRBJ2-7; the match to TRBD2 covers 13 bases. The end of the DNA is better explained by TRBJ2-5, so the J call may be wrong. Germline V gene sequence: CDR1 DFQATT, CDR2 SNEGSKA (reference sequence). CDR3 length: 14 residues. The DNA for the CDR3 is TGCAGTGCCGCCGGACTAGCGGGAGTGGAGACCCAGTACTTC. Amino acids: CSAAGLAGVETQYF.

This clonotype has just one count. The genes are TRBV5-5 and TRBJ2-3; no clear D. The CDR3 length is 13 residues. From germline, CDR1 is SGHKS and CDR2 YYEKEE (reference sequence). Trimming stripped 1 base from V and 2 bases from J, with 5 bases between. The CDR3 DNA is TGTGCCAGCAGCTTGAGCTTCACAGATACGCAGTATTTT. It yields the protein CASSLSFTDTQYF.

CDR3 nucleotide sequence: TGCGCCAGCAGCCAAGCGGAAGGAGGAGGCAATCAGCCCCAGCATTTT. Amino acids: CASSQAEGGGNQPQHF. This chain links TRBV4-3 with TRBJ1-5; the D is unclear. This CDR3 is 16 amino acids long. The V and J ends lost 1 base and 2 bases respectively, with 12 bases between them. Germline assignment: CDR1 LGHNA and CDR2 YSLEER.

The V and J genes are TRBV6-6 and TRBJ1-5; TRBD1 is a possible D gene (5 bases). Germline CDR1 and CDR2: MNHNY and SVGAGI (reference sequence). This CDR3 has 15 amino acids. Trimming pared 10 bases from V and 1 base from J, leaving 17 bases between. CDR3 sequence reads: CATRPTGVSNQPQHF. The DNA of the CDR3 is TGTGCCACCAGGCCCACGGGGGTAAGCAATCAGCCCCAGCATTTT.

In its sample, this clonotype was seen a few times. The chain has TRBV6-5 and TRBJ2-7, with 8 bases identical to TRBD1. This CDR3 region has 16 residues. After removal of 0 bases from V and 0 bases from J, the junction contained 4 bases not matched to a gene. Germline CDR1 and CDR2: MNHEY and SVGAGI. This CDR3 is CASSYSRQGNSYEQYF. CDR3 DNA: TGTGCCAGCAGTTACTCACGACAGGGGAACTCCTACGAGCAGTACTTC.

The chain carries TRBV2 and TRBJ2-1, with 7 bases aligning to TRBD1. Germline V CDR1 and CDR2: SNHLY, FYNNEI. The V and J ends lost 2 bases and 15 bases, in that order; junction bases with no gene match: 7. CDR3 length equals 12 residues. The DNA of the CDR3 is TGTGCCAGCAGTGAAATAGACAGGGTGATGTTCTTC. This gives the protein CASSEIDRVMFF.

This chain's CDR3 is CASSETSGLYGYTF. Written as DNA, the CDR3 is TGTGCCAGCAGTGAGACCTCCGGGCTCTATGGCTACACCTTC. V is TRBV7-9 and J is TRBJ1-2; D not resolved. V lost 6 bases and J lost 4, with 15 bases in between. This CDR3 is 14 amino acids long. The germline gives CDR1 SEHNR, CDR2 FQNEAQ (reference sequence).

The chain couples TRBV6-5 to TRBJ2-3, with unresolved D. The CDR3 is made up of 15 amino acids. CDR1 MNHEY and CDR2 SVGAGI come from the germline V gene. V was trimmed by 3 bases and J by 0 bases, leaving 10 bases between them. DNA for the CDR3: TGTGCCAGCAGTTATCTGCCCCTTAGCACAGATACGCAGTATTTT. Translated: CASSYLPLSTDTQYF.

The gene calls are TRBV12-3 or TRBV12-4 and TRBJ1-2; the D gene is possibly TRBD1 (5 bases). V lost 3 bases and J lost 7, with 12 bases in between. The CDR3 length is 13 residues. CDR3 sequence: CASSLGRAAGYTF. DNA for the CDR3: TGTGCCAGCAGTTTGGGCAGGGCGGCTGGCTACACCTTC.

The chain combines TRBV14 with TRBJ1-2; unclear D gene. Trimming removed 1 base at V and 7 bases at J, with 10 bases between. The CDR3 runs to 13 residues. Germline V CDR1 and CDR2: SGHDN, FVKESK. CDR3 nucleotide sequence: TGTGCCAGCAGCCAAGGTCTTTTAGCTGGCTACACCTTC. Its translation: CASSQGLLAGYTF.